The rows below give T cell receptor beta chains drawn from one sample of a study of blood T cell repertoires in COVID-19. Method: immunoSEQ multiplex PCR; TCRdb's copy keeps in-frame clones and lacks some. The repertoire holds fewer than 350,000 clones, 85% seen once, with 1.5% to 2% in the top ten. Sequenced: PBMCs or T cells enriched from blood (not recorded which). Every receptor here comes from a woman aged 25 to 39 who had been exposed to COVID-19. The CDR3 runs from the conserved cysteine through the conserved F or W. The D gene is left open where the match is weak. Clone size is given for some rows only: seen once, a few or many times, or a class if the clone is expanded.

d_gene: NA; j_gene: TRBJ2-1; v_gene: TRBV28; abundance: NA; CDR3nt: TGTGCCAGCAGTCCTCGGACTAATGTCCATGAGCAGTTCTTC; CDR3aa: CASSPRTNVHEQFF
d_gene: TRBD1; j_gene: TRBJ1-3; v_gene: TRBV9; abundance: NA; CDR3nt: TGTGCCAGCAGCTTACAGGGGGCCGCTGGAAACACCATATATTTT; CDR3aa: CASSLQGAAGNTIYF
d_gene: TRBD2; j_gene: TRBJ2-7; v_gene: TRBV10-3; abundance: NA; CDR3nt: TGTGCCTCGGACCGGGGTGATAGCGGGAGCCACGAGCAGTACTTC; CDR3aa: CASDRGDSGSHEQYF
d_gene: TRBD1; j_gene: TRBJ2-7; v_gene: TRBV9; abundance: once; CDR3nt: TGTGCCAGCAGCGCCCGGACAGGGAGCTCAGAGCAGTACTTC; CDR3aa: CASSARTGSSEQYF
d_gene: NA; j_gene: TRBJ1-1; v_gene: TRBV21-1; abundance: NA; CDR3nt: TGTGCCAGCAGCAAAGCGACAGGGGGGACTGAAGCTTTCTTT; CDR3aa: CASSKATGGTEAFF
d_gene: TRBD2; j_gene: TRBJ2-5; v_gene: TRBV5-1; abundance: NA; CDR3nt: TGCGCCAGCAGCCCGGGACTAGCGGGAGGGGAAGAGACCCAGTACTTC; CDR3aa: CASSPGLAGGEETQYF
d_gene: TRBD2; j_gene: TRBJ2-3; v_gene: TRBV7-3; abundance: NA; CDR3nt: TGTGCCAGCAGCTTAGGAAGCGGGAGGGATACGCAGTATTTT; CDR3aa: CASSLGSGRDTQYF
d_gene: NA; j_gene: TRBJ1-1; v_gene: TRBV29-1; abundance: few; CDR3nt: TGCAGCTATCGCCGGGGGACTGAAGCTTTCTTT; CDR3aa: CSYRRGTEAFF
d_gene: TRBD2; j_gene: TRBJ2-3; v_gene: TRBV14; abundance: NA; CDR3nt: TGTGCCAGCAGCCAAGAGTTAGCGGGTTCCACAGATACGCAGTATTTT; CDR3aa: CASSQELAGSTDTQYF
d_gene: NA; j_gene: TRBJ2-5; v_gene: TRBV7-3; abundance: NA; CDR3nt: TGTGCCAGCAGCTTAAGCCAGCAAGAGACCCAGTACTTC; CDR3aa: CASSLSQQETQYF
d_gene: NA; j_gene: TRBJ2-7; v_gene: TRBV21-1; abundance: once; CDR3nt: TGTGCCAGCAGCAAACTGACTGAGAAGGTAGAAGAGCAGTACTTC; CDR3aa: CASSKLTEKVEEQYF
d_gene: NA; j_gene: TRBJ1-5; v_gene: TRBV20-1; abundance: NA; CDR3nt: TGCAGTGCTAGTGCCGACAGTGGCAATCAGCCCCAGCATTTT; CDR3aa: CSASADSGNQPQHF
d_gene: TRBD1; j_gene: TRBJ2-5; v_gene: TRBV5-1; abundance: NA; CDR3nt: TGCGCCAGCAGCTCGGGACAGCCATTTGAGACCCAGTACTTC; CDR3aa: CASSSGQPFETQYF
d_gene: TRBD2; j_gene: TRBJ2-5; v_gene: TRBV5-1; abundance: NA; CDR3nt: TGCGCCAGCACCTCAGCGGGGGGACAAGAGACCCAGTACTTC; CDR3aa: CASTSAGGQETQYF
d_gene: NA; j_gene: TRBJ1-4; v_gene: TRBV21-1; abundance: NA; CDR3nt: TGTGCCAGCAGCATGGGGCTTGGGACAGCTAATGAAAAACTGTTTTTT; CDR3aa: CASSMGLGTANEKLFF
d_gene: TRBD1; j_gene: TRBJ2-7; v_gene: TRBV2; abundance: NA; CDR3nt: TGTGCCAGCAGTTTAGAGGGGACAGGGGCCTACGAGCAGTACTTC; CDR3aa: CASSLEGTGAYEQYF
d_gene: TRBD2; j_gene: TRBJ2-3; v_gene: TRBV3-1/TRBV3-2; abundance: NA; CDR3nt: TGTGCCAGCAGCTACACTAGCGGGGGGCCAGATACGCAGTATTTT; CDR3aa: CASSYTSGGPDTQYF
d_gene: NA; j_gene: TRBJ1-2; v_gene: TRBV7-9; abundance: NA; CDR3nt: TGTGCCAGCAGCTTAGAGGCAGGCTCCTATGGCTACACCTTC; CDR3aa: CASSLEAGSYGYTF
d_gene: NA; j_gene: TRBJ2-2; v_gene: TRBV5-1; abundance: few; CDR3nt: TGCGCCAGCAGCTCGGCCCAGACAGGGAACACCGGGGAGCTGTTTTTT; CDR3aa: CASSSAQTGNTGELFF
d_gene: NA; j_gene: TRBJ2-7; v_gene: TRBV19; abundance: NA; CDR3nt: TGTGCCAGTAGTCCAAGGACAGCCTCCTACGAGCAGTACTTC; CDR3aa: CASSPRTASYEQYF
d_gene: TRBD2; j_gene: TRBJ2-3; v_gene: TRBV9; abundance: NA; CDR3nt: TGTGCCAGCAGCGTAGCACTAGCGGGGGGGCTGGGAGATACGCAGTATTTT; CDR3aa: CASSVALAGGLGDTQYF
d_gene: NA; j_gene: TRBJ1-1; v_gene: TRBV19; abundance: NA; CDR3nt: TGTGCCAGTAACGGCAGGGTTGACACTGAAGCTTTCTTT; CDR3aa: CASNGRVDTEAFF
d_gene: NA; j_gene: TRBJ2-2; v_gene: TRBV2; abundance: NA; CDR3nt: TGTGCCAGCAGCCTAATCGACACTCACACCGGGGAGCTGTTTTTT; CDR3aa: CASSLIDTHTGELFF
d_gene: NA; j_gene: TRBJ1-4; v_gene: TRBV19; abundance: NA; CDR3nt: TGTGCCAGTAGTTCCCTAGGTGGCTCTGAAAAACTGTTTTTT; CDR3aa: CASSSLGGSEKLFF
d_gene: TRBD1; j_gene: TRBJ1-5; v_gene: TRBV5-1; abundance: NA; CDR3nt: TGCGCCAGCAGCCTCCATAGGGGACAGGGAAATCAGGTCGGGAGCAATCAGCCCCAGCATTTT; CDR3aa: CASSLHRGQGNQVGSNQPQHF
d_gene: NA; j_gene: TRBJ1-2; v_gene: TRBV28; abundance: NA; CDR3nt: TGTGCCAGCAGTTTATACAAGACGGAGCCCTCGGTCTATGGCTACACCTTC; CDR3aa: CASSLYKTEPSVYGYTF
d_gene: NA; j_gene: TRBJ1-5; v_gene: TRBV5-1; abundance: NA; CDR3nt: TGCGCCAGCAGGGTTGGATACCACATAAAACACCCAGAAGGGGATCAGCCCCAGCATTTT; CDR3aa: CASRVGYHIKHPEGDQPQHF
d_gene: NA; j_gene: TRBJ2-1; v_gene: TRBV21-1; abundance: NA; CDR3nt: TGTGCCAGCAGCATGGTATCTACACTAGCGGGAGTTTACAATGAGCAGTTCTTC; CDR3aa: CASSMVSTLAGVYNEQFF
d_gene: TRBD1; j_gene: TRBJ2-1; v_gene: TRBV19; abundance: NA; CDR3nt: TGTGCCAGTAGGAAGGACAGGGGGGTCTATGAGCAGTTCTTC; CDR3aa: CASRKDRGVYEQFF
d_gene: NA; j_gene: TRBJ1-2; v_gene: TRBV21-1; abundance: NA; CDR3nt: TGTGCCAGCAGCATAAAATGGAGTCCGGGACAGGGGAACTATGGCTACACCTTC; CDR3aa: CASSIKWSPGQGNYGYTF
d_gene: NA; j_gene: TRBJ1-1; v_gene: TRBV5-5; abundance: once; CDR3nt: TGTGCCAGCAGCTTGGATTATGGGGCGAAGGCTTTCTTT; CDR3aa: CASSLDYGAKAFF
d_gene: TRBD2; j_gene: TRBJ2-1; v_gene: TRBV7-6; abundance: NA; CDR3nt: TGTGCCAGCAGCTTAGACATAACTAGCGCCGAGCAGTTCTTC; CDR3aa: CASSLDITSAEQFF
d_gene: TRBD2; j_gene: TRBJ2-5; v_gene: TRBV6-4; abundance: NA; CDR3nt: TGTGCCAGCTCGGCTAGCGGGAGGGAGGTGACCCAGTACTTC; CDR3aa: CASSASGREVTQYF